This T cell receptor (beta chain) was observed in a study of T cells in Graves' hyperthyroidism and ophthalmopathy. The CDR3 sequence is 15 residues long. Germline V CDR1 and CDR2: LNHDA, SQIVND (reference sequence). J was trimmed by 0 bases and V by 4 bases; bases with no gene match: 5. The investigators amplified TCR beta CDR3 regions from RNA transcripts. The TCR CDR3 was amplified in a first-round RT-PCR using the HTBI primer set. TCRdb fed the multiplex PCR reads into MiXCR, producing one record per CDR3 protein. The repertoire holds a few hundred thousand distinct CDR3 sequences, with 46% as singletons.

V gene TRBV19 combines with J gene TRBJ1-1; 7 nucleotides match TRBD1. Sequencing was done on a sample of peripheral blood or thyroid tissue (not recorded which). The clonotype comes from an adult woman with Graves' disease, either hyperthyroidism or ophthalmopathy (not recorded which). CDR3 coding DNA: TGTGCCAGTAGTACAACAGGGGTAGTGAACACTGAAGCTTTCTTT. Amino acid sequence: CASSTTGVVNTEAFF.